The clone carrying this T cell receptor (beta chain) was recorded a few times. No antigen is known for it. The study ran its PCR with 60 Vbeta and 13 Jbeta primers. Clones were sequenced by immunoSEQ multiplex PCR, and TCRdb holds only the in-frame ones, with some missing. The table shows more than 85,000 clones, with approximately 82% occurring only once. The data originate from a study of cytomegalovirus exposure and HLA in healthy donors. Study observations and caveats: In vitro checks showed that a few CMV-associated chains really do target CMV antigens. In a later analysis, HLA-associated beta chains showed higher expansion and lower generation probabilities than comparable chains.

The CDR3 is 14 amino acids. V was clipped by 6 bases and J by 0 bases, with 9 bases between them. Germline assignment: CDR1 WSHSY and CDR2 SAAADI. The TCR was taken from a man aged 40-49 years in good health and CMV-seronegative. The chain carries TRBV10-2 and TRBJ1-5; no clear D. Input material: PBMCs. The DNA for the CDR3 is TGCGCCAGCAGCCTAGGAGATAGCAATCAGCCCCAGCATTTT. This translates into CASSLGDSNQPQHF.